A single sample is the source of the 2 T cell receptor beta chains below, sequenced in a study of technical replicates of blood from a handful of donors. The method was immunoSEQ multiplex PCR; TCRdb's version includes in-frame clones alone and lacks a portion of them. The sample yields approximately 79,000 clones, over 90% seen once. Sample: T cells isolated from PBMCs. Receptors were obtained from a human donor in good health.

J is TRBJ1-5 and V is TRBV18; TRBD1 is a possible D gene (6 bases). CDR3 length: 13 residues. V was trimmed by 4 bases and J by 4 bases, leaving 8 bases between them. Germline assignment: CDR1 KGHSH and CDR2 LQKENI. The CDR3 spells CASSQQGNQPQHF. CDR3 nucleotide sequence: TGTGCCAGCTCACAACAGGGTAATCAGCCCCAGCATTTT.

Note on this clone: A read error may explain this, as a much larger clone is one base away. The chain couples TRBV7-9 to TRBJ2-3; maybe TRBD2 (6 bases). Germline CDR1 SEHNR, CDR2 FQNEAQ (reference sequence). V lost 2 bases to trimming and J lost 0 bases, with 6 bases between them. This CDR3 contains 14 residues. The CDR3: CASSLSGSTDTQYF. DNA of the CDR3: TGTGCCAGCAGCTTAAGCGGGAGCACAGATACGCAGTATTTT.